Below are 24 T cell receptor beta chains sequenced from a single sample in a study of a mutant IDH1 vaccine in newly diagnosed glioma. Noted time point: week 23, last vaccination. Each dose of the vaccine consisted of 300 ug of mutant IDH1 20-mer peptide, with topical imiquimod. This table comes from immunoSEQ multiplex PCR, and its TCRdb copy is limited to in-frame clones, with some not included. The repertoire has approximately 43,000 clones, 60% to 85% of them found once; the top ten carry approximately 6.7%. What these receptors recognize is not known. Sequences were derived from PBMCs, sampled from a glioma patient whose treatment included an IDH1 peptide vaccine. These receptors all stem from a woman between 40 and 55 years old with glioma. Some clones in this sample may be carry-over from other donors' samples.

V and J are TRBV5-3 and TRBJ2-6; D unresolved. TRBV5-3 is labeled an ORF, and its function is uncertain. V gave up 4 bases and J gave up 2 bases, with 16 bases separating them. The CDR3 extends over 17 amino acids. This CDR3 reads CARSLSGRVPGANVLTF. The CDR3 nucleotides read TGTGCCAGAAGCCTTTCCGGCCGGGTTCCTGGGGCCAACGTCCTGACTTTC.

This chain's CDR3 is CASSIGQFYEQYF. In DNA form, the CDR3 reads TGTGCCAGTAGTATTGGACAGTTCTACGAGCAGTACTTC. The V call is TRBV19, the J call TRBJ2-7, with a tentative D call TRBD1 (6 bases). With 3 bases removed from V and 3 bases from J, the gap between germline ends came to 9 bases. The germline V gene has CDR1 LNHDA and CDR2 SQIVND (reference sequence). The CDR3 consists of 13 residues.

The chain joins TRBV7-6 to TRBJ2-7; 8 nucleotides agree with TRBD1. The CDR3 runs to 14 residues. Germline loops: CDR1 SGHVS, CDR2 FNYEAQ. Trimming at V came to 0 bases and at J to 4 bases, leaving 2 bases not matched to a gene. CDR3 coding DNA: TGTGCCAGCAGCTTAGCAGGACAGGGTTACGAGCAGTACTTC. This translates into CASSLAGQGYEQYF.

CDR3 loop: CASSLAVEGGPTEETQYF. For the CDR3, the DNA is TGTGCCAGCAGCTTAGCGGTGGAAGGGGGTCCTACCGAAGAGACCCAGTACTTC. The chain joins TRBV7-8 to TRBJ2-5, with TRBD1 as a possible D gene (6 bases). CDR1 and CDR2 from the germline V gene are SGHVS and FQNEAQ. CDR3 size: 18 residues. V was cut by 0 bases and J by 3 bases, with 20 bases left in between.

The rearrangement joins TRBV2 to TRBJ2-3, with TRBD2 identical over 15 bases. Germline CDR1 SNHLY, CDR2 FYNNEI. This CDR3 contains 18 residues. V dropped 3 bases and J dropped 0; count of bases not matched to a gene: 4. The CDR3 sequence: CASSEGLAGGDSTDTQYF. Here the CDR3 DNA reads TGTGCCAGCAGTGAGGGACTAGCGGGGGGCGATAGCACAGATACGCAGTATTTT.

This rearrangement joins TRBV7-3 to TRBJ1-2; 7 bases fit TRBD1. The junction had 5 bases not matched to a gene; V was cut back by 3 bases and J by 7 bases. Germline-derived CDR1 and CDR2 are SGHTA and FQGTGA. The CDR3 is 13 amino acids. CDR3: CASSFGTDSGYTF. The CDR3 DNA sequence: TGTGCCAGCAGCTTTGGGACAGATAGTGGCTACACCTTC.

The gene calls are TRBV4-3 and TRBJ1-2; D unresolved. Germline V gene data show CDR1 as LGHNA and CDR2 as YSLEER. V was shortened by 0 bases and J by 4 bases, with 9 bases between the two germline ends. This CDR3 has 14 amino acids. CDR3 in amino acids: CASSQDGVGYGYTF. The CDR3 DNA follows: TGCGCCAGCAGCCAAGACGGAGTGGGCTATGGCTACACCTTC.

The table lists this clone with a few counts. The rearrangement uses TRBV1 and TRBJ2-4; TRBD1, the table's D call, was not compared with the DNA. TRBV1 is labeled a pseudogene. The CDR3 contains 16 residues. The CDR3 sequence is CTSSQDPGLAKNIQYF. The CDR3 DNA sequence: TGCACCAGCAGCCAAGACCCAGGATTAGCCAAAAACATTCAGTACTTC.

The chain joins TRBV4-1 to TRBJ1-5; TRBD1 might be the D (6 bases). The CDR3 has 14 residues. The germline V gene has CDR1 MGHRA and CDR2 YSYEKL. Trimming shortened V by 5 bases and J by 3 bases, and 11 bases separated the two germline ends. CDR3: CASSRGGPNQPQHF. The CDR3 DNA reads as TGCGCCAGCAGCAGGGGGGGGCCCAATCAGCCCCAGCATTTT.

The gene calls are TRBV5-4 and TRBJ2-7; 10 bases are shared with TRBD2. The CDR3 length is 16 residues. Trimming removed 0 bases from V and 3 bases from J; junction bases left unmatched: 6. CDR1 is SGHNT, CDR2 YYREEE, per germline (reference sequence). Here the CDR3 DNA reads TGTGCCAGCAGCTTGGCCAGAACTAGCGGGGACTACGAGCAGTACTTC. This sequence encodes CASSLARTSGDYEQYF.

The chain recombines TRBV19 with TRBJ1-2; possible D gene TRBD1, 6 bases. The ends were cut back, 7 bases at V and 8 bases at J, with 17 bases in the middle. Germline CDR1 is LNHDA and CDR2 is SQIVND (reference sequence). This CDR3 has 13 amino acids. The CDR3 DNA reads as TGTGCCAGTATGGGGGGCAATCCGGAGGGCTACACCTTC. The encoded protein is CASMGGNPEGYTF.

V gene TRBV7-2 combines with J gene TRBJ1-3; possible D gene TRBD1, 6 bases. The V and J ends lost 7 bases and 7 bases respectively, with 17 bases between them. Germline V gene data show CDR1 as SGHTA and CDR2 as FQGNSA. This CDR3 comprises 14 residues. CDR3 nucleotides: TGTGCCAGCACCCGGGCGGGGGCGCGGAACACCATATATTTT. As protein: CASTRAGARNTIYF.

The chain is built from TRBV6-1 and TRBJ2-3; 7 nucleotides align to TRBD2. J lost 4 bases, V lost 8 bases, and 3 bases had no gene match. The CDR3 extends over 12 amino acids. Germline-derived CDR1 and CDR2 are MNHNS and SASEGT. CDR3 amino acids: CASRTRPDTQYF. In nucleotides, the CDR3 is TGTGCCAGCCGGACTAGGCCAGATACGCAGTATTTT.

The J gene is TRBJ1-5, the V gene TRBV7-2, with D possibly matching TRBD1 (6 bases). Germline V gives CDR1 SGHTA, CDR2 FQGNSA. V lost 1 base and J 2 bases, leaving 9 bases between the germline ends. This CDR3 spans 15 amino acids. Here the CDR3 reads CASSLESGGNQPQHF. Written as DNA, the CDR3 is TGTGCCAGCAGCTTAGAATCAGGGGGCAATCAGCCCCAGCATTTT.

J is TRBJ2-5 and V is TRBV15; TRBD2 aligns across 7 bases. Trimming at V came to 2 bases and at J to 5 bases, leaving 5 bases not matched to a gene. This CDR3 has 14 amino acids. The germline CDR1 and CDR2 sequences are LNHNV and YYDKDF (reference sequence). This CDR3 is CATSRIAGGETQYF. CDR3 nucleotide sequence: TGTGCCACCAGCAGAATAGCGGGTGGGGAGACCCAGTACTTC. Variable domain in full (rest from reference TRBV15 and TRBJ2-5): DAMVIQNPRYQVTQFGKPVTLSCSQTLNHNVMYWYQQKSSQAPKLLFHYYDKDFNNEADTPDNFQSRRPNTSFCFLDIRSPGLGDTAMYLCATSRIAGGETQYFGPGTRLLVL.

The chain links TRBV28 to TRBJ2-1, with TRBD1 matching 10 bases. CDR1 MDHEN and CDR2 SYDVKM come from the germline V gene. This CDR3 is 16 amino acids long. V lost 4 bases and J lost 2; bases outside the gene matches: 5. CDR3 sequence: CASSSPGQGTYNEQFF. The CDR3 DNA reads as TGTGCCAGCAGTTCTCCGGGACAGGGGACCTACAATGAGCAGTTCTTC.

V and J are TRBV7-2 and TRBJ2-3; D may be TRBD2 (6 bases). The CDR3 has 18 residues. V was trimmed by 2 bases and J by 1 base, leaving 19 bases between them. Germline V gene sequence: CDR1 SGHTA, CDR2 FQGNSA. The CDR3 is CASSLILSGHSGTDTQYF. As DNA, the CDR3 is TGTGCCAGCAGCTTAATTCTTAGCGGACACTCTGGCACAGATACGCAGTATTTT. Based on the CDR3 plus reference TRBV7-2 and TRBJ2-3, the full variable domain is GAGVSQSPSNKVTEKGKDVELRCDPISGHTALYWYRQSLGQGLEFLIYFQGNSAPDKSGLPSDRFSAERTGGSVSTLTIQRTQQEDSAVYLCASSLILSGHSGTDTQYFGPGTRLTVL.

The rearrangement links TRBV2 to TRBJ2-5; perhaps TRBD2 as D (5 bases). Trimming took off 4 bases at V and 5 bases at J, with 8 bases between the two ends. The CDR3 extends over 12 amino acids. CDR1 and CDR2 (germline): SNHLY, FYNNEI. CDR3 amino acids: CASSASKETQYF. For the CDR3, the DNA is TGTGCCAGCAGTGCTAGCAAGGAGACCCAGTACTTC.

The table lists this clone with a few counts. Since the CDR3 does not end with the conserved phenylalanine or tryptophan, this likely comes from a read error. The V gene is TRBV2, the J gene TRBJ2-2, with 8 bases lining up with TRBD2. The V gene's germline CDR1 is SNHLY and CDR2 FYNNEI. CDR3 length: 13 residues. The junction had 3 bases not matched to a gene; V was cut back by 6 bases and J by 6 bases. The CDR3 DNA follows: TGTGCCAGCAGGCGGGGGGATGCCGGGGAGCTGTTTTCT. Protein product: CASRRGDAGELFS.

CDR3 coding DNA: TGTGCCAGCAGCCCCCGACAGGGGTCCCTCGCCTACGAGCAGTACTTC. Residues: CASSPRQGSLAYEQYF. The chain recombines TRBV7-2 with TRBJ2-7; TRBD1 matches 8 bases. J lost 2 bases, V lost 5 bases, and 11 bases had no gene match. CDR1 and CDR2 (germline): SGHTA, FQGNSA. The CDR3 sequence is 16 residues long.

The chain employs TRBV5-6 and TRBJ2-3, with D possibly TRBD1 on 6 matching bases. Trimming left V 4 bases short and J 2 bases short, with 17 bases between. CDR1 and CDR2 from the germline V gene are SGHDT and YYEEEE. CDR3 length equals 16 residues. CDR3 in amino acids: CASSPGLMGATDTQYF. Written as DNA, the CDR3 is TGTGCCAGCAGCCCCGGACTCATGGGGGCCACAGATACGCAGTATTTT.

The chain carries TRBV11-2 and TRBJ1-1, with no clear D. This CDR3 is built from 13 residues. Germline V lookup: CDR1 SGHAT, CDR2 FQNNGV. Trimming left V 0 bases short and J 4 bases short, with 6 bases between. DNA for the CDR3: TGTGCCAGCAGCTTAGATGGAGTCACTGAAGCTTTCTTT. Its protein is CASSLDGVTEAFF.

The rearrangement joins TRBV5-1 to TRBJ2-5; D not certain. CDR1 is SGHRS and CDR2 is YFSETQ in the germline V gene. The V and J ends lost 7 bases and 5 bases respectively, with 9 bases between them. The CDR3 has 11 amino acids. In nucleotides, the CDR3 is TGCGCCAGCTCGGCGTCGGAGACCCAGTACTTC. It specifies CASSASETQYF.

This chain uses TRBV5-1 with TRBJ1-2; the D gene is possibly TRBD1 (5 bases). Germline V CDR1 and CDR2: SGHRS, YFSETQ. This CDR3 region has 13 residues. Trimming took off 6 bases at V and 2 bases at J, with 11 bases between the two ends. The CDR3 is CASTPEGNYGYTF. CDR3 DNA sequence: TGCGCCAGCACCCCCGAGGGGAACTATGGCTACACCTTC.